This T cell receptor beta chain was captured by sequencing in a study of blood T cell repertoires in COVID-19. As for the study in general: The United States, Italy and Spain provided the acute and convalescent COVID-19 samples. Nucleic acid was either cDNA or gDNA, and it came from T cells, B-cell-depleted T cells, or PBMCs.

As handled by the study authors: Using reference gene primer amplification, nucleated cell counts were estimated. Sequencing used immunoSEQ multiplex PCR; TCRdb keeps in-frame clones, though not all of them. Clone size and the V and J calls come from that table; the DNA yielded D and trimming. The repertoire holds roughly 140,000 clones, around 83% seen once, with roughly 8.9% in the top ten. This CDR3 has 18 amino acids. The germline V gene has CDR1 SGHRS and CDR2 YFSETQ. The germline V and J ends were trimmed by 4 bases and 3 bases, with 25 bases remaining between them. The J gene is TRBJ2-5, the V gene TRBV5-1, with D perhaps TRBD2 (5 bases). The sequenced material came from peripheral blood. The receptor comes from a woman aged 50 to 65 with acute or convalescent COVID-19. The CDR3 sequence is CASSPGEGSALGEETQYF. In DNA, the CDR3 is TGCGCCAGCAGCCCCGGAGAGGGTTCGGCCCTGGGAGAAGAGACCCAGTACTTC.